Below are 22 T cell receptor beta chains sequenced from a single sample in a study of CD8+ T cells in alopecia areata. Investigators isolated RNA and reverse transcribed it into cDNA to act as the sequencing template. This table comes from immunoSEQ multiplex PCR, and its TCRdb copy is limited to in-frame clones, with some not included. The repertoire holds around 250,000 clones, with around 67% as singletons. Sequencing used CD4+ T cells sorted from blood, obtained at week 0. Receptor source: a human donor with alopecia areata.

The chain employs TRBV4-1 and TRBJ2-3, with D tentatively TRBD1 or TRBD2 (5 bases each). CDR3 length: 16 residues. Germline lookup yields CDR1 MGHRA and CDR2 YSYEKL. The ends were cut back, 3 bases at V and 2 bases at J, with 15 bases in the middle. CDR3 sequence (DNA): TGCGCCAGCAGCCAGCCGGGACGGAGAAACACAGATACGCAGTATTTT. It yields the protein CASSQPGRRNTDTQYF.

CDR3 coding DNA: TGTGCCAGCAGAGATACTAGCGGGGGCACCACAGATACGCAGTATTTT. Its protein is CASRDTSGGTTDTQYF. The chain carries TRBV25-1 and TRBJ2-3; TRBD2 matches at 11 bases. Trimming at V came to 6 bases and at J to 2 bases, leaving 7 bases not matched to a gene. This CDR3 contains 16 residues. The germline V gene encodes CDR1 MGHDK and CDR2 SYGVNS.

In its sample, this clone was seen a few times. The genes are TRBV29-1 and TRBJ1-1; D possibly corresponds to TRBD1 (6 bases). CDR3 length equals 13 residues. CDR1 and CDR2 (germline): SQVTM, ANQGSEA. The V and J ends lost 7 bases and 0 bases respectively, with 12 bases between them. The CDR3 DNA sequence: TGCAGCGCCTCTGACAGGTTGAACACTGAAGCTTTCTTT. Translating gives CSASDRLNTEAFF.

The chain couples TRBV30 to TRBJ1-1; possible D gene TRBD1, 5 bases. The V end was cut by 4 bases, the J end by 1 base, with 13 bases between. The CDR3 is made up of 14 amino acids. The germline V gene encodes CDR1 GTSNPN and CDR2 SVGIG (reference sequence). CDR3: CAWTWRGRNTEAFF. In DNA form, the CDR3 reads TGTGCCTGGACATGGCGGGGCCGGAACACTGAAGCTTTCTTT.

The CDR3 region is CASSMGAGGLNTEAFF. The CDR3 DNA is TGTGCCAGTAGTATGGGGGCAGGGGGTCTGAACACTGAAGCTTTCTTT. The rearrangement uses TRBV19 and TRBJ1-1; 7 nucleotides align to TRBD1. The CDR3 runs 16 residues. CDR1 LNHDA and CDR2 SQIVND come from the germline V gene (reference sequence). J gave up 0 bases and V 3 bases, and 7 bases lay outside the gene matches.

This clone was detected a few times. The chain is built from TRBV9 and TRBJ2-2; no reliable D call. The CDR3 covers 16 residues. CDR1 is SGDLS, CDR2 YYNGEE, per germline. V lost 0 bases and J lost 0, with 9 bases in between. The CDR3 reads CASSVDFGSNTGELFF. In nucleotides, the CDR3 is TGTGCCAGCAGCGTAGATTTCGGGTCGAACACCGGGGAGCTGTTTTTT.

V gene TRBV5-1 combines with J gene TRBJ1-1; 10 positions agree with TRBD1. The germline V gene encodes CDR1 SGHRS and CDR2 YFSETQ. The V segment lost 0 bases and the J segment 5 bases; nucleotides outside the gene matches: 1. This CDR3 spans 14 amino acids. CDR3 sequence: CASSLGDRGTEAFF. The CDR3 coding sequence is TGCGCCAGCAGCTTGGGGGACAGGGGAACTGAAGCTTTCTTT.

The chain joins TRBV30 to TRBJ1-6; TRBD1 is a possible D gene (5 bases). Germline-derived CDR1 and CDR2 are GTSNPN and SVGIG (reference sequence). There are 12 residues in the CDR3. Trimming pared 8 bases from V and 5 bases from J, leaving 10 bases between. CDR3 DNA: TGTGCCGGGGACCAAAATAATTCACCCCTCCACTTT. This gives the protein CAGDQNNSPLHF.

The chain has TRBV6-5 and TRBJ2-3, with D possibly TRBD2 on 5 matching bases. V gave up 6 bases and J gave up 3 bases, with 16 bases separating them. Looked up from germline, CDR1 is MNHEY and CDR2 is SVGAGI. This CDR3 is built from 15 residues. CDR3 coding DNA: TGTGCCAGCAGGGAAAGGCAACTAGTTACAGATACGCAGTATTTT. It translates to CASRERQLVTDTQYF.

This rearrangement joins TRBV7-2 to TRBJ2-7; 8 bases agree with TRBD2. Losses at the gene ends were 5 bases for V and 4 bases for J; bases not matched to a gene: 10. Germline V gene sequence: CDR1 SGHTA, CDR2 FQGNSA. This CDR3 region has 15 residues. The CDR3 coding sequence is TGTGCCAGCAGCCCAAGCGGGGGCCGGATGTACGAGCAGTACTTC. Residues: CASSPSGGRMYEQYF.

The chain joins TRBV25-1 to TRBJ1-6; TRBD1 agrees at 9 bases. V was clipped by 3 bases and J by 8 bases; unmatched bases: 5. This CDR3 contains 15 residues. Looked up from germline, CDR1 is MGHDK and CDR2 is SYGVNS. This chain's CDR3 is CASSERQGVHSPLHF. CDR3 coding DNA: TGTGCCAGCAGTGAGAGACAGGGGGTGCATTCACCCCTCCACTTT.

The chain employs TRBV19 and TRBJ2-7; the D is unclear. Germline V gives CDR1 LNHDA, CDR2 SQIVND (reference sequence). Trimming removed 1 base from V and 2 bases from J, with 9 bases in between. The CDR3 consists of 14 residues. The CDR3 nucleotides are TGTGCCAGTAGTATAGTTCACAAAACCTACGAGCAGTACTTC. Translating gives CASSIVHKTYEQYF.

This clone was seen more than once but under ten times. J is TRBJ2-3 and V is TRBV6-5, with no clear D. V dropped 2 bases and J dropped 14 bases, with 20 bases sitting between them. CDR1 and CDR2 (germline): MNHEY, SVGAGI. The CDR3 is made up of 14 amino acids. The CDR3, as DNA: TGTGCCAGCAGTTACGGTGTGGGCAGTCAGAGATTGTATTTT. This sequence encodes CASSYGVGSQRLYF.

The chain carries TRBV29-1 and TRBJ2-5; D possibly uses TRBD1 or TRBD2 (7 bases each). The germline V and J ends were trimmed by 4 bases and 7 bases, with 19 bases remaining between them. Germline V gene lookup returns CDR1 SQVTM and CDR2 ANQGSEA. The CDR3 totals 14 residues. The CDR3 spells CSVGELQGRATQYF. The CDR3 coding sequence is TGCAGCGTTGGGGAATTACAGGGGAGGGCGACCCAGTACTTC.

The J gene is TRBJ1-2, the V gene TRBV2; maybe TRBD1 (5 bases). The CDR3 sequence is 14 residues long. With 1 base removed from V and 8 bases from J, the gap between germline ends came to 14 bases. Germline values: CDR1 SNHLY, CDR2 FYNNEI. The CDR3 here is CASSEGRGAVGYTF. The CDR3 region has the DNA TGTGCCAGCAGTGAAGGGAGGGGTGCTGTCGGCTACACCTTC.

The rearrangement links TRBV29-1 to TRBJ2-1, with TRBD2 matching over 13 bases. Trimming removed 7 bases from V and 2 bases from J; junction bases left unmatched: 2. From germline, CDR1 is SQVTM and CDR2 ANQGSEA. The CDR3 totals 14 residues. The CDR3 DNA sequence: TGCAGCGCAGGACTAGCGGGGGCCTACAATGAGCAGTTCTTC. Amino acids: CSAGLAGAYNEQFF.

The chain employs TRBV7-9 and TRBJ2-3; 8 nucleotides line up with TRBD2. There are 17 residues in the CDR3. The V gene's germline CDR1 is SEHNR and CDR2 FQNEAQ (reference sequence). The V gene end was trimmed by 0 bases and the J gene end by 1 base; junction bases not matched to a gene: 6. The CDR3 DNA is TGTGCCAGCAGCTTAGCGATCGGCGGGGGGCGCACAGATACGCAGTATTTT. Its protein product is CASSLAIGGGRTDTQYF.

The rearrangement uses TRBV29-1 and TRBJ1-1; a possible D gene is TRBD1 (6 bases). CDR1 is SQVTM, CDR2 ANQGSEA, per germline. V dropped 5 bases and J dropped 1 base, with 11 bases sitting between them. The CDR3 consists of 13 residues. CDR3 residues: CSVTGAGNTEAFF. CDR3 nucleotides: TGCAGCGTTACGGGGGCGGGGAACACTGAAGCTTTCTTT.

V gene TRBV5-1 combines with J gene TRBJ1-5; D not resolved. V lost 0 bases and J 0 bases, leaving 7 bases between the germline ends. CDR3 length: 15 amino acids. Looked up from germline, CDR1 is SGHRS and CDR2 is YFSETQ. This CDR3 is CASSLDGVSNQPQHF. The CDR3 region has the DNA TGCGCCAGCAGCTTGGACGGAGTTAGCAATCAGCCCCAGCATTTT.

A few counts support this clone. The CDR3: CASSLGGSGDHEQYF. DNA of the CDR3: TGTGCCAGCAGCCTGGGAGGAAGCGGGGACCACGAGCAGTACTTC. This rearrangement joins TRBV27 to TRBJ2-7, with TRBD2 matching over 7 bases. The CDR3 has 15 residues. The V and J ends lost 6 bases and 5 bases, in that order; junction bases with no gene match: 13. Per the germline V gene, CDR1 is MNHEY and CDR2 is SMNVEV (reference sequence).

The V call is TRBV10-2, the J call TRBJ1-1; D gene unclear. Germline V CDR1 and CDR2: WSHSY, SAAADI. The CDR3 loop spans 12 amino acids. V shed 3 bases and J shed 4 bases, with 6 bases lying between them. CDR3 nucleotides: TGCGCCAGCAGTGAAGGGTTCACTGAAGCTTTCTTT. As protein: CASSEGFTEAFF.

The V and J genes are TRBV2 and TRBJ2-2; 8 bases agree with TRBD1. Germline V lookup: CDR1 SNHLY, CDR2 FYNNEI. The CDR3 is 14 amino acids. After removal of 6 bases from V and 4 bases from J, the junction contained 4 bases not matched to a gene. CDR3 nucleotide sequence: TGTGCCAGCAGGATAGACAGGGGCACCGGGGAGCTGTTTTTT. Protein sequence: CASRIDRGTGELFF.